One and the same sample provided the 32 T cell receptor beta chains below, sequenced in a study of CD4 and CD8 cells across lung adenocarcinoma regions. TCRdb re-derived calls from the PCR reads in MiXCR, one entry per CDR3 protein. The top ten hold 20% to 25% of the sample, which has 25,000 or so distinct CDR3 sequences, around 50% seen once. The sequenced sample consisted of CD4+ T cells from the center of a lung tumor. These receptors all come from a male donor with lung adenocarcinoma. The CD4 and CD8 labels of this study may be unreliable.

The chain links TRBV6-4 to TRBJ2-4; perhaps TRBD2 as D (5 bases). The CDR3 extends over 15 amino acids. CDR1 is MRHNA, CDR2 SNTAGT, per germline. CDR3 loop: CGAGPRRIVQKIQYF. Written as DNA, the CDR3 is TGTGGCGCGGGCCCCAGGCGGATCGTCCAAAAGATCCAGTACTTC.

The genes are TRBV6-1 and TRBJ2-6; 8 bases fit TRBD2. CDR3 size: 14 residues. CDR1 is MNHNS and CDR2 is SASEGT in the germline V gene. The trim removed 3 bases at V and 18 bases at J, leaving 13 bases unmatched. Here the CDR3 reads CASSEGSGGETQTF. Written as DNA, the CDR3 is TGTGCCAGCAGTGAGGGCTCCGGGGGGGAGACCCAGACTTTC.

This clonotype was seen repeatedly, ten times or more. This sequence joins TRBV10-1 and TRBJ2-5, with D possibly being TRBD1 or TRBD2 (5 bases each). With 6 bases removed from V and 5 bases from J, the gap between germline ends came to 10 bases. This CDR3 spans 12 amino acids. The germline gives CDR1 WNHNN, CDR2 SYGVQD (reference sequence). CDR3 in DNA: TGCGCCAGCAGAGGGACGACGGAGACCCAGTACTTC. It is translated as CASRGTTETQYF.

With respect to this clonotype: Because the CDR3's place on the DNA is in doubt, the DNA is left out and the CDR3 is given as listed by TCRdb. This chain joins TRBV27 and TRBJ2-3; TRBD2, the table's D call, lacks a check against the DNA. The CDR3 is 17 residues long, ends included. The V gene's germline CDR1 is MNHEY and CDR2 SMNVEV (reference sequence). The CDR3 protein is CASCAGRVGCGTDTQYF.

This clonotype was seen more than once but under ten times. A much larger clone is a single base away; this may be a read error. The chain recombines TRBV27 with TRBJ2-1, with D unresolved. The CDR3 spans 14 residues. V was cut by 2 bases and J by 10 bases, with 15 bases left in between. CDR1 is MNHEY, CDR2 SMNVEV, per germline (reference sequence). This chain's CDR3 is CASSLEEGPYEQFF. The CDR3 region has the DNA TGTGCCAGCAGTTTAGAGGAAGGACCCTACGAGCAGTTCTTC.

This clonotype is labeled as medium-sized. J is TRBJ2-3 and V is TRBV6-5; 9 bases are shared with TRBD2. Germline V gives CDR1 MNHEY, CDR2 SVGAGI. V gave up 6 bases and J gave up 4 bases; unmatched junction bases: 8. CDR3 size: 15 residues. CDR3 bases: TGTGCCAGCAGGGGACTAGCTAAAGCGGCAGATACGCAGTATTTT. Amino acid sequence: CASRGLAKAADTQYF.

This clonotype is medium-sized by share. The rearrangement joins TRBV6-1 to TRBJ2-1; perhaps D is TRBD1 or TRBD2 (6 bases each). TRBJ2-7 explains the end of the DNA better; the J call may be wrong. Germline loops: CDR1 MNHNS, CDR2 SASEGT. The CDR3 contains 15 residues. The chain's CDR3 is CASSEGGHLSGEQYF. The DNA of the CDR3 is TGTGCCAGCAGTGAGGGGGGACACTTGTCGGGCGAGCAGTACTTC.

The chain combines TRBV7-3 with TRBJ2-6, with D hard to call. The CDR3 loop spans 20 amino acids. V dropped 1 base and J dropped 0 bases, with 19 bases sitting between them. CDR1 SGHTA and CDR2 FQGTGA come from the germline V gene. Written as DNA, the CDR3 is TGTGCCAGCAGCTTAATGCCCCCTGCAGGAACGGTCTCTGGGGCCAACGTCCTGACTTTC. It translates to CASSLMPPAGTVSGANVLTF.

Regarding this clonotype: The junction differs from germline at one of its ends, possibly a read error. The chain links TRBV9 to TRBJ2-3; D is possibly TRBD2 (6 bases). The CDR3 has 16 residues. Germline V CDR1 and CDR2: SGDLS, YYNGEE. As DNA, the CDR3 is TGTGCCAGCAGCGCCCTGGCGGGGTTCAGCAAAGATACGCAGTATTTT. Translated: CASSALAGFSKDTQYF. The variable domain in full, with the rest retrieved from reference TRBV9 and TRBJ2-3, is DSGVTQTPKHLITATGQRVTLRCSPRSGDLSVYWYQQSLDQGLQFLIQYYNGEERAKGNILERFSAQQFPDLHSELNLSSLELGDSALYFCASSALAGFSKDTQYFGPGTRLTVL.

The chain employs TRBV27 and TRBJ2-4; D is possibly TRBD2 (6 bases). Per germline, CDR1 MNHEY and CDR2 SMNVEV (reference sequence). The CDR3 contains 14 residues. The CDR3 is CAGSRCREPSTQYF. CDR3 in DNA: TGTGCGGGCAGCCGGTGCCGGGAGCCTAGCACCCAGTACTTC.

Worth noting for this clonotype: At one of its ends the junction is not consistent with the germline gene, which may arise from a read error. V is TRBV25-1 and J is TRBJ2-1; D not certain. The V gene's germline CDR1 is MGHDK and CDR2 SYGVNS. The CDR3 is 12 amino acids. The CDR3 is CASSASGDEQLF. As DNA, the CDR3 is TGTGCCAGCAGTGCCAGTGGCGATGAGCAGTTATTC.

With respect to this clonotype: The junction differs from germline at one of its ends, possibly a read error. The V and J genes are TRBV6-1 and TRBJ2-2; no definite D call. CDR1 is MNHNS and CDR2 is SASEGT in the germline V gene. The CDR3 runs to 15 residues. The CDR3 DNA reads TGTGCCAGCAGACTCCAGGCCGTAATTCCAGAGGAGCTGTATTTT. Encoded protein: CASRLQAVIPEELYF.

In regard to this clonotype: A single base separates this from a much larger clone, so it may be a read error. The final CDR3 position lacks the conserved phenylalanine or tryptophan, pointing to a likely read error. The rearrangement links TRBV6-1 to TRBJ1-2, with D unresolved. Germline V CDR1 and CDR2: MNHNS, SASEGT. The CDR3 totals 11 residues. V was pared by 2 bases and J by 8 bases, with 6 bases between. CDR3 in DNA: TGTGCCAGCAGTGAAATTGGGGGCTACACCTCC. Its translation: CASSEIGGYTS.

This clonotype was observed a single time. The chain links TRBV6-1 to TRBJ1-3; the D is unclear. V was clipped by 5 bases and J by 4 bases, with 12 bases between them. CDR1 MNHNS and CDR2 SASEGT come from the germline V gene. The CDR3 covers 14 residues. DNA of the CDR3: TGTGCCAGCAGTACAACACCCGTGGGAAACACCATATATTTT. This codes for CASSTTPVGNTIYF.

The chain combines TRBV27 with TRBJ2-1, with 11 nucleotides matching TRBD2. The V gene end was trimmed by 3 bases and the J gene end by 9 bases; junction bases not matched to a gene: 22. This CDR3 is built from 20 residues. Per germline, CDR1 MNHEY and CDR2 SMNVEV (reference sequence). CDR3 nucleotides: TGTGCCAGCAGTTTCCGCACCCCCCGCTTAGCGGGAGGGTCAAATAGTGAGCAGTTCTTC. Translating it yields CASSFRTPRLAGGSNSEQFF.

The chain combines TRBV20-1 with TRBJ2-3; 8 bases fit TRBD2. V shed 0 bases, J shed 4 bases, and the junction held 15 bases outside the gene matches. The CDR3 totals 18 residues. CDR1 is DFQATT and CDR2 is SNEGSKA in the germline V gene (reference sequence). CDR3: CSARDRLGLAGYSDTQYF. The DNA of the CDR3 is TGCAGTGCTAGAGACAGGCTAGGGCTAGCGGGCTACTCAGATACGCAGTATTTT.

As to this clonotype: At one end the junction does not follow the germline gene, possibly because of a read error. The chain couples TRBV6-1 to TRBJ2-3, with D perhaps assigned TRBD1 or TRBD2 (7 bases each). CDR1 MNHNS and CDR2 SASEGT come from the germline V gene. The CDR3 runs to 14 residues. The CDR3 DNA follows: TGTGCCAGCCCCCAGGGGGGGAGCACAGGGACGCAGTTTTTT. Translating it yields CASPQGGSTGTQFF.

On this clonotype: One end of the junction is discordant with germline, which a read error may explain. This chain joins TRBV10-1 and TRBJ2-5; 7 nucleotides line up with TRBD2. Germline assignment: CDR1 WNHNN and CDR2 SYGVQD (reference sequence). The CDR3 is made up of 16 amino acids. The CDR3 protein is CASGGRGGGSPDTQYF. In nucleotides, the CDR3 is TGCGCCAGCGGGGGACGGGGTGGCGGGAGCCCAGATACCCAGTATTTC.

This clonotype was found a few times. The chain employs TRBV6-5 and TRBJ2-7; TRBD2 might be the D (6 bases). The CDR3 is made up of 15 amino acids. V was cut by 3 bases and J by 1 base, with 13 bases left in between. Germline-derived CDR1 and CDR2 are MNHEY and SVGAGI. The CDR3 is CASSYWQGGSYEQYF. In DNA, the CDR3 is TGTGCCAGCAGTTATTGGCAGGGAGGATCCTACGAGCAGTACTTC.

With regard to this clonotype: Sequence at one end of the junction differs from germline and may be a read error. The gene calls are TRBV6-5 and TRBJ2-3; D ambiguous. The CDR3 covers 15 residues. Germline V gives CDR1 MNHEY, CDR2 SVGAGI. DNA for the CDR3: TGTGCCAGCAGACTCCAGTCTGTGATTCCCGAGACGCAGTTTTTT. Encoded protein: CASRLQSVIPETQFF.

About this clonotype: Sequence at one end of the junction differs from germline and may be a read error. The chain employs TRBV6-1 and TRBJ2-3; 7 bases align to TRBD1. This CDR3 region has 15 residues. Germline V gene lookup returns CDR1 MNHNS and CDR2 SASEGT. The CDR3 DNA is TGTGGTAGGGGTAGAGGGGGCGGAGGCGGAGATACGCAGTATTTC. It is translated as CGRGRGGGGGDTQYF.

A remark on this clonotype: At one end, the junction sequence differs from germline, possibly due to a read error. The rearrangement links TRBV27 to TRBJ2-3; D tentatively fits TRBD1 or TRBD2 (5 bases each). CDR1 is MNHEY and CDR2 is SMNVEV in the germline V gene (reference sequence). CDR3 size: 14 residues. This chain's CDR3 is CGGTGTWATNTQYF. CDR3 in DNA: TGTGGCGGCACGGGGACGTGGGCCACAAATACTCAGTATTTT.

The chain uses TRBV4-1 and TRBJ2-4, with D tentatively TRBD1 or TRBD2 (5 bases each). The J call may be faulty, since TRBJ2-5 better matches the DNA end. The CDR3 spans 15 residues. Germline values: CDR1 MGHRA, CDR2 YSYEKL. The CDR3 DNA is TGCGCCAGCAGCCAAGATGAGGGGACCAAAAAGACCCAGTACTTC. It is translated as CASSQDEGTKKTQYF.

The V call is TRBV6-5, the J call TRBJ2-1; D is possibly TRBD2 (6 bases). Germline values: CDR1 MNHEY, CDR2 SVGAGI. V was trimmed by 4 bases and J by 0 bases, leaving 13 bases between them. CDR3 size: 16 residues. CDR3 bases: TGTGCCAGCAGTTCGAGCGGGCCGAGCTCCTACAATGAGCAGTTCTTC. Translating gives CASSSSGPSSYNEQFF.

A word on this clonotype: A junction boundary mismatches the germline segment, possibly from a read error. This chain joins TRBV27 and TRBJ2-3; 9 bases map to TRBD2. The CDR3 sequence is 16 residues long. Germline CDR1 reads MNHEY; CDR2 reads SMNVEV (reference sequence). CDR3: CASRPLGGRAQETQYF. CDR3 sequence (DNA): TGTGCCAGCAGGCCACTTGGCGGGAGGGCCCAGGAGACGCAGTATTTC.

This clonotype was seen many times. V and J are TRBV11-1 and TRBJ2-1; D unresolved. CDR3 length equals 15 residues. V gave up 2 bases and J gave up 2 bases, with 10 bases separating them. The germline V gene has CDR1 SGHAT and CDR2 FQDESV (reference sequence). CDR3 loop: CASSLTNHPYNEQFF. The CDR3 nucleotides read TGTGCCAGCAGCTTAACCAATCACCCCTACAATGAGCAGTTCTTC. Drawing the rest from reference TRBV11-1 and TRBJ2-1, the complete variable domain is EAEVAQSPRYKITEKSQAVAFWCDPISGHATLYWYRQILGQGPELLVQFQDESVVDDSQLPKDRFSAERLKGVDSTLKIQPAELGDSAMYLCASSLTNHPYNEQFFGPGTRLTVL.

The rearrangement links TRBV20-1 to TRBJ2-5; 16 bases agree with TRBD2. Germline V gene data show CDR1 as DFQATT and CDR2 as SNEGSKA (reference sequence). The J segment lost 5 bases and the V segment lost 5 bases, leaving 8 bases of the junction unmatched. This CDR3 has 16 residues. The CDR3 nucleotides read TGCAGTGCTTCGGGACTAGCGGGAGGGATGTGGGAGACCCAGTACTTC. It specifies CSASGLAGGMWETQYF.

With respect to this clonotype: The junction does not match germline at one end; this may be a read error. V is TRBV6-5 and J is TRBJ2-3, with TRBD1 identical over 7 bases. Germline values: CDR1 MNHEY, CDR2 SVGAGI. CDR3 length equals 16 residues. For the CDR3, the DNA is TGTGCCAGCAGTTATCAGGGAGAGGTGAGCACAGGGGCGCAGTTTTTT. Amino acids: CASSYQGEVSTGAQFF.

The chain combines TRBV12-3 or TRBV12-4 with TRBJ2-4, with a weak D call TRBD2 (7 bases). The CDR3 totals 17 residues. V was cut by 5 bases and J by 12 bases, with 29 bases left in between. The CDR3: CASSGARGRGSKDTQYF. The CDR3 DNA reads as TGTGCCAGCAGTGGGGCTAGGGGGAGGGGTAGCAAAGACACTCAGTACTTC.

CDR3 region: CATGIRGSLEETQYF. CDR3 DNA: TGTGCCACCGGTATCCGGGGCAGCCTCGAAGAGACCCAGTATTTT. The rearrangement uses TRBV6-1 and TRBJ2-3; D might be TRBD1 or TRBD2, each matching 5 bases. CDR1 is MNHNS, CDR2 SASEGT, per germline. This CDR3 spans 15 amino acids. V was trimmed by 10 bases and J by 12 bases, leaving 29 bases between them.

This clonotype was picked up many times. The chain joins TRBV7-8 to TRBJ2-1; no clear D gene. CDR3 length: 15 amino acids. The germline V and J ends were trimmed by 3 bases and 2 bases, with 11 bases remaining between them. Germline V gene data show CDR1 as SGHVS and CDR2 as FQNEAQ. In DNA form, the CDR3 reads TGTGCCAGCAGCTTTATGTTGCGGCCCTACAATGAGCAGTTCTTC. Translating it yields CASSFMLRPYNEQFF.

Concerning this clonotype itself: The junction differs from germline at one of its ends, possibly a read error. This sequence joins TRBV6-1 and TRBJ2-3; possibly TRBD1 for D (5 bases). Germline V CDR1 and CDR2: MNHNS, SASEGT. The length of the CDR3 is 15 residues. In DNA, the CDR3 is TGTGCCAGGGGGCTACGAGCGCGTGAATCCGATACCCAGTATTTT. As protein: CARGLRARESDTQYF.